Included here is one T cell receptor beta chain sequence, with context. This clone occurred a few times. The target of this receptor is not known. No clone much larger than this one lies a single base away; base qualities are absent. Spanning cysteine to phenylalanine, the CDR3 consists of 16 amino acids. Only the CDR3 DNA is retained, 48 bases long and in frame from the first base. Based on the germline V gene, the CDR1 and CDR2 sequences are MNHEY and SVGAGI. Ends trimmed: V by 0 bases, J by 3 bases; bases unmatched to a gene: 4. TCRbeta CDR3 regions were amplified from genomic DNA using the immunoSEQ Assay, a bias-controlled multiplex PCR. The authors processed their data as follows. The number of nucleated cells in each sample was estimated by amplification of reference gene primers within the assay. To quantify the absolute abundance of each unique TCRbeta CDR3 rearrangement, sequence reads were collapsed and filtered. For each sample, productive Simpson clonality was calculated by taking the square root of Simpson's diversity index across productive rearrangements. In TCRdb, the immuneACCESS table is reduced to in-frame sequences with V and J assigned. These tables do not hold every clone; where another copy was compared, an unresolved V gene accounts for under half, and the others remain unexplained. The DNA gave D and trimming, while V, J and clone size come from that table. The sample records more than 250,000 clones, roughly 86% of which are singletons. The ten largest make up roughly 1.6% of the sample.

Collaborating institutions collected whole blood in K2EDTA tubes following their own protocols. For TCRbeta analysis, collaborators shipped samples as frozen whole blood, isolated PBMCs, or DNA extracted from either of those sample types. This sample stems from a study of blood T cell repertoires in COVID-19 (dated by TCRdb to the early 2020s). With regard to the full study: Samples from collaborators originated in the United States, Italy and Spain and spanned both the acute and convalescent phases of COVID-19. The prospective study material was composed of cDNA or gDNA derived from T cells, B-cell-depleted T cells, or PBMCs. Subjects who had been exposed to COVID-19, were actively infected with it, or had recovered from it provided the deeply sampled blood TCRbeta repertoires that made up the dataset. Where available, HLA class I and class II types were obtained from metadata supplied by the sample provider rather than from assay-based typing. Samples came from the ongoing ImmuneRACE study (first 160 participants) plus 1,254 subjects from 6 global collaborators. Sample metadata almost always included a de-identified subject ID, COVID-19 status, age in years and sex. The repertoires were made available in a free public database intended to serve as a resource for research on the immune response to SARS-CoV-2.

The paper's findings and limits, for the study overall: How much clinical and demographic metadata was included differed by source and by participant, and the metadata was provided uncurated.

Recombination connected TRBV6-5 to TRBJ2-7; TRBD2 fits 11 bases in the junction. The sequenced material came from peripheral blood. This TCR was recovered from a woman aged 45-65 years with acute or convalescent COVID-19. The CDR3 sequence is CASSYSILAGGYEQYF. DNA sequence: TGTGCCAGCAGTTACTCGATCCTAGCGGGAGGCTACGAGCAGTACTTC.